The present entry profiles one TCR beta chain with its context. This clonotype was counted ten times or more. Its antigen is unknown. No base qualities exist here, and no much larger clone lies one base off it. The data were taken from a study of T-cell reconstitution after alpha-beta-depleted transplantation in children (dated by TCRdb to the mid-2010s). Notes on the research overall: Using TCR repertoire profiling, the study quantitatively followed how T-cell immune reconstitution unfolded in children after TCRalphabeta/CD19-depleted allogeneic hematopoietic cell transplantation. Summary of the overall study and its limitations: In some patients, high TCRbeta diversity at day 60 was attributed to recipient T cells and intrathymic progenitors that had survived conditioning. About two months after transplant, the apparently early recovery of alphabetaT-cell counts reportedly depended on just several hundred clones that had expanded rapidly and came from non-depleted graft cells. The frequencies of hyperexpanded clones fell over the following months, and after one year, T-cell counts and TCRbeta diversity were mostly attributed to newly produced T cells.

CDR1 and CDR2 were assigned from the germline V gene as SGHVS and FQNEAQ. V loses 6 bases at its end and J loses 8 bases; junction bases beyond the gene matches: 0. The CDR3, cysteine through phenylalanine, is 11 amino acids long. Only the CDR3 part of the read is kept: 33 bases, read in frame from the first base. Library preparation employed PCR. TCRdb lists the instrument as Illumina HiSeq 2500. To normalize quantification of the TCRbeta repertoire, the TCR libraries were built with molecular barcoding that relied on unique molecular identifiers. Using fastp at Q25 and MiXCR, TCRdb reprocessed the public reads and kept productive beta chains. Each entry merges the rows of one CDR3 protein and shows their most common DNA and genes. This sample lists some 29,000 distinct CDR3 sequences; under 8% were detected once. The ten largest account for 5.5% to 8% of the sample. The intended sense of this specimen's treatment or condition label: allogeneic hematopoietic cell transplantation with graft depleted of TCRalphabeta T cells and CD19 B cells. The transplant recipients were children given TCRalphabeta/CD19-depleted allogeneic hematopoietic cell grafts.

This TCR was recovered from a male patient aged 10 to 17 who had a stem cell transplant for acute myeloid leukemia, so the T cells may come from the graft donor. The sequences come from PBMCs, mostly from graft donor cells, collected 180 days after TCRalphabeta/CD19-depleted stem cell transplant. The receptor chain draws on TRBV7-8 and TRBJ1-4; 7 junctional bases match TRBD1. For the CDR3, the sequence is CASRTGEKLFF. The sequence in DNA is TGTGCCAGCAGGACAGGGGAAAAACTGTTTTTT. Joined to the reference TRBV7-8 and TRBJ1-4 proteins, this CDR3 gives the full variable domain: GAGVSQSPRYKVAKRGQDVALRCDPISGHVSLFWYQQALGQGPEFLTYFQNEAQLDKSGLPSDRFFAERPEGSVSTLKIQRTQQEDSAVYLCASRTGEKLFFGSGTQLSVL.